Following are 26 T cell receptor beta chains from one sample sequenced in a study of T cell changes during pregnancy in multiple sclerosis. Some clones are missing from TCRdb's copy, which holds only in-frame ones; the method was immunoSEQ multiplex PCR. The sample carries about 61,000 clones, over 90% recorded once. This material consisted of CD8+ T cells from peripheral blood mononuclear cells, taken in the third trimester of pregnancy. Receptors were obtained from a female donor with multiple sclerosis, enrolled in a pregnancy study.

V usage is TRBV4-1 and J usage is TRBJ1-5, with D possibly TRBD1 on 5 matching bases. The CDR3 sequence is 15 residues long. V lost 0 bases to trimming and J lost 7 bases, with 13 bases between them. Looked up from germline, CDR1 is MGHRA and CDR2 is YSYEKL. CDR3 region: CASSQDEGRGQPQHF. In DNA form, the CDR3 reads TGCGCCAGCAGCCAAGACGAAGGGCGGGGGCAGCCCCAGCATTTT.

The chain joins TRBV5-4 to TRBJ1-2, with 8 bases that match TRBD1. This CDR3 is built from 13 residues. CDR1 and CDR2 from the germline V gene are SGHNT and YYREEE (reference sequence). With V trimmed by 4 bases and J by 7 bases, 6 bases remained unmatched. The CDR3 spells CASSLTGGSGYTF. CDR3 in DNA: TGTGCCAGCAGCCTAACAGGGGGTAGTGGCTACACCTTC.

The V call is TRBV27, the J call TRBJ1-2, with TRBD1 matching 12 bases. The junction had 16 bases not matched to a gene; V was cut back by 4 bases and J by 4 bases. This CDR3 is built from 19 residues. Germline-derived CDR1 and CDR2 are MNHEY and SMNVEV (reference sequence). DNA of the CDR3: TGTGCCAGCAGTTCATTCCGGGACAGGGGGCGCGGGATCAGCTATGGCTACACCTTC. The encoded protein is CASSSFRDRGRGISYGYTF.

This chain's CDR3 is CASSFYPGEEETQYF. The CDR3 nucleotides read TGCGCCAGCAGCTTCTACCCGGGGGAGGAAGAGACCCAGTACTTC. J is TRBJ2-5 and V is TRBV5-1, with a tentative D call TRBD2 (6 bases). The ends were cut back, 2 bases at V and 3 bases at J, with 14 bases in the middle. The CDR3 is 15 amino acids. CDR1 is SGHRS, CDR2 YFSETQ, per germline.

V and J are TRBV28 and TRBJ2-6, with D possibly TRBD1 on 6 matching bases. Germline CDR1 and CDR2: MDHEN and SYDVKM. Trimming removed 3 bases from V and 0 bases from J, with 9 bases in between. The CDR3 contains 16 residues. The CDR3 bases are TGTGCCAGCAGTTTGGGGGCCCCCTCTGGGGCCAACGTCCTGACTTTC. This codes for CASSLGAPSGANVLTF.

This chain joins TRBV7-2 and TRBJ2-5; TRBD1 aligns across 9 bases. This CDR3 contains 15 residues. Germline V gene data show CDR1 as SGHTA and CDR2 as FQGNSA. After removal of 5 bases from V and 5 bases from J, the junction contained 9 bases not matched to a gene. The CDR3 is CASSQPGQGWETQYF. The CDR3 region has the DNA TGTGCCAGCAGCCAGCCGGGACAGGGATGGGAGACCCAGTACTTC.

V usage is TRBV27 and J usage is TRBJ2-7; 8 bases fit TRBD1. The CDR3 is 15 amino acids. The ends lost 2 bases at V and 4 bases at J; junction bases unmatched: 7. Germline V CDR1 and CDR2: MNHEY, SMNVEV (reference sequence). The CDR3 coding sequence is TGTGCCAGCAGTTTAACCGGGACAGGTCCGTACGAGCAGTACTTC. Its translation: CASSLTGTGPYEQYF.

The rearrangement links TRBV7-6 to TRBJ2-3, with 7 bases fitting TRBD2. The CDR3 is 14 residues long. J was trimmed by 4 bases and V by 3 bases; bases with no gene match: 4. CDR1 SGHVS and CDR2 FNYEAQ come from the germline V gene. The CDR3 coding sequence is TGTGCCAGCAGCTTGGGGGGAGGGCCAGATACGCAGTATTTT. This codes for CASSLGGGPDTQYF.

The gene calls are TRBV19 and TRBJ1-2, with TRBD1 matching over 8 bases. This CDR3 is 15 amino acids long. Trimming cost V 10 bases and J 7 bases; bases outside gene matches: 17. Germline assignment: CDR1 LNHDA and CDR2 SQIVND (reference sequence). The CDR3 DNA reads TGTGCCACCCGCCGGGACAGGCTTTCTTACTTTGGCTACACCTTC. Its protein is CATRRDRLSYFGYTF.

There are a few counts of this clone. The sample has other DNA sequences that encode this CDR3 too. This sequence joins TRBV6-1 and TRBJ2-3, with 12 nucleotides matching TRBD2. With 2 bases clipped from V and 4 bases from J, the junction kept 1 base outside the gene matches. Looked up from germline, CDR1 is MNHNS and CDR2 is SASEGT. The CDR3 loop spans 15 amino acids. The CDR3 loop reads CASSELAGGPDTQYF. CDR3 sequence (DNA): TGTGCCAGCAGTGAACTAGCGGGAGGGCCAGATACGCAGTATTTT.

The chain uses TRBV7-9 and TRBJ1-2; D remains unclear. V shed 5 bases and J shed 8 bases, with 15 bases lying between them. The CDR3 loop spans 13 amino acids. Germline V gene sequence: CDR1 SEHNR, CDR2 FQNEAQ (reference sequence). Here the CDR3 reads CASSTPETRGYTF. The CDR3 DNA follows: TGTGCCAGCAGCACACCAGAGACGCGGGGCTACACCTTC.

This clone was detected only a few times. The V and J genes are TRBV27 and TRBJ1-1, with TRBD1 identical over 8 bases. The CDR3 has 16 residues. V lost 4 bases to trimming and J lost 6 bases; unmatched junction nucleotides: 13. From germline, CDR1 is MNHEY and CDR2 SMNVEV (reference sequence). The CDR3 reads CASSSRQGALPSEAFF. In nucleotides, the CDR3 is TGTGCCAGCAGTTCCCGCCAGGGGGCCTTGCCCTCTGAAGCTTTCTTT.

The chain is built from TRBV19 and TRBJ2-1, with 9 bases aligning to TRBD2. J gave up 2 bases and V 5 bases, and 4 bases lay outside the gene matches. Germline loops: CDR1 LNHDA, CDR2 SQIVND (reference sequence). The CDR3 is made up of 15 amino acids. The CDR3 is CASSLLAGTYNEQFF. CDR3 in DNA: TGTGCCAGTAGTCTTCTAGCGGGAACCTACAATGAGCAGTTCTTC.

CDR3: CATLAGGPSGANVLTF. The CDR3 region has the DNA TGTGCCACCTTAGCGGGAGGGCCATCTGGGGCCAACGTCCTGACTTTC. The chain combines TRBV28 with TRBJ2-6, with TRBD2 identical over 11 bases. This CDR3 has 16 amino acids. Trimming cost V 10 bases and J 1 base; bases outside gene matches: 6. The germline V gene encodes CDR1 MDHEN and CDR2 SYDVKM.

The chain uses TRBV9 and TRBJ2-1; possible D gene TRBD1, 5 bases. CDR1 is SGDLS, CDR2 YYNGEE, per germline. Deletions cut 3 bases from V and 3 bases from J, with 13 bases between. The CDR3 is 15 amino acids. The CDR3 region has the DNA TGTGCCAGCAGCGACAGTGACAGATTCTACAATGAGCAGTTCTTC. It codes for CASSDSDRFYNEQFF. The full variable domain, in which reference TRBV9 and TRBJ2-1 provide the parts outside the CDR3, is DSGVTQTPKHLITATGQRVTLRCSPRSGDLSVYWYQQSLDQGLQFLIQYYNGEERAKGNILERFSAQQFPDLHSELNLSSLELGDSALYFCASSDSDRFYNEQFFGPGTRLTVL.

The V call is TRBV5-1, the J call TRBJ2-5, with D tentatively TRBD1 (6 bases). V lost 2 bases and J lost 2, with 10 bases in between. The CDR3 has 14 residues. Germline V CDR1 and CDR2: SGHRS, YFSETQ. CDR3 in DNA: TGCGCCAGCAGCTTACAGGGTGTGCAAGAGACCCAGTACTTC. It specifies CASSLQGVQETQYF.

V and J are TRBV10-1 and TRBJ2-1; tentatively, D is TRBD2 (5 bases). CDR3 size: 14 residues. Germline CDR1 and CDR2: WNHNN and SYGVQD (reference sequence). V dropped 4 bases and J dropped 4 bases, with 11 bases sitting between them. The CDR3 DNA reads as TGCGCCAGCAGTGCGCGGGTTAGATACAATGAGCAGTTCTTC. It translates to CASSARVRYNEQFF.

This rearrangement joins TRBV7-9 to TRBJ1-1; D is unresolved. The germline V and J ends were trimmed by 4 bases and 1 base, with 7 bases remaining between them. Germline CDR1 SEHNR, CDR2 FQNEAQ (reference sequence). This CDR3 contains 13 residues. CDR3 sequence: CASSSLPNTEAFF. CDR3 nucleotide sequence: TGTGCCAGCAGCTCGCTACCGAACACTGAAGCTTTCTTT.

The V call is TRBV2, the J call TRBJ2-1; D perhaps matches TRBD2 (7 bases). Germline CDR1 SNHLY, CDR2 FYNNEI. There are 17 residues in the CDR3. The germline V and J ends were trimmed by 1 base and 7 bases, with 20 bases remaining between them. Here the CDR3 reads CASSEDWAGAGRNEQFF. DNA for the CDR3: TGTGCCAGCAGTGAAGATTGGGCGGGGGCAGGTAGGAATGAGCAGTTCTTC. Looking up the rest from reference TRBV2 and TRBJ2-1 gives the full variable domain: EPEVTQTPSHQVTQMGQEVILRCVPISNHLYFYWYRQILGQKVEFLVSFYNNEISEKSEIFDDQFSVERPDGSNFTLKIRSTKLEDSAMYFCASSEDWAGAGRNEQFFGPGTRLTVL.

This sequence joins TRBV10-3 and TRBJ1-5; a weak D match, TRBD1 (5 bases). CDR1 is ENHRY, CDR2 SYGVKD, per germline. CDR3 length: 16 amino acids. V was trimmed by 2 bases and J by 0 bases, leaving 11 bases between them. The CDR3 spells CAISETGSYSNQPQHF. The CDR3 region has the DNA TGTGCCATCAGTGAGACAGGTTCATATAGCAATCAGCCCCAGCATTTT.

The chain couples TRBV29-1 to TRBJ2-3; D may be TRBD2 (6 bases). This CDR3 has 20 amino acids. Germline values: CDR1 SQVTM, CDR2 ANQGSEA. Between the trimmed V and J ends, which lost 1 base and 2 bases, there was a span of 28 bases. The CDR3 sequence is CSVEVGSLGRVGTVTDTQYF. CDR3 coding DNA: TGCAGCGTTGAAGTCGGGAGTTTGGGTCGCGTTGGGACCGTCACAGATACGCAGTATTTT.

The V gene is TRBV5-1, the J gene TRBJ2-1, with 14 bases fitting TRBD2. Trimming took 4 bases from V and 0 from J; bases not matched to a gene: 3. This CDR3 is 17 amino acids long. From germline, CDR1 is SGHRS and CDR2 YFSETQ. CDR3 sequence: CASSTGTSGSSYNEQFF. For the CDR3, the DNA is TGCGCCAGCAGCACAGGGACTAGCGGGAGCTCCTACAATGAGCAGTTCTTC.

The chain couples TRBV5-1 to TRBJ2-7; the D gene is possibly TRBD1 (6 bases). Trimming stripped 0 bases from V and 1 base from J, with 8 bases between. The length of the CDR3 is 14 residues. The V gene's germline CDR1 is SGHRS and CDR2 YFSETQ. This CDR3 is CASSLVTGSYEQYF. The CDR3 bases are TGCGCCAGCAGCTTGGTCACAGGGTCCTACGAGCAGTACTTC.

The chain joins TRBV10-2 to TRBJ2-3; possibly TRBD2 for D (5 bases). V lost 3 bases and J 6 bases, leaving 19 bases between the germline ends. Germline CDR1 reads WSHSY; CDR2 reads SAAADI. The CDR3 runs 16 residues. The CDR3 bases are TGCGCCAGCAGTGATCCGGGGTCTAACTCGGGGGATACGCAGTATTTT. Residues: CASSDPGSNSGDTQYF.

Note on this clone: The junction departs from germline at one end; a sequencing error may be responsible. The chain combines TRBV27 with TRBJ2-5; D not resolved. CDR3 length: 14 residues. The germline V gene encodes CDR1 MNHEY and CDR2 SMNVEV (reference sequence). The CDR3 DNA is TGTGCCAGCAGTTTATCGCGGAACCAAGGGACCCAGTACTTC. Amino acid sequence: CASSLSRNQGTQYF.

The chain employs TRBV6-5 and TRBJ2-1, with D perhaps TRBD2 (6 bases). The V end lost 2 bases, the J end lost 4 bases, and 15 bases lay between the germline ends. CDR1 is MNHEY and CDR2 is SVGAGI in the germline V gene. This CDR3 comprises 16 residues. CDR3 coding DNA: TGTGCCAGCAGTTACCTTGTCGGGAGCGTTTACAATGAGCAGTTCTTC. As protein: CASSYLVGSVYNEQFF.